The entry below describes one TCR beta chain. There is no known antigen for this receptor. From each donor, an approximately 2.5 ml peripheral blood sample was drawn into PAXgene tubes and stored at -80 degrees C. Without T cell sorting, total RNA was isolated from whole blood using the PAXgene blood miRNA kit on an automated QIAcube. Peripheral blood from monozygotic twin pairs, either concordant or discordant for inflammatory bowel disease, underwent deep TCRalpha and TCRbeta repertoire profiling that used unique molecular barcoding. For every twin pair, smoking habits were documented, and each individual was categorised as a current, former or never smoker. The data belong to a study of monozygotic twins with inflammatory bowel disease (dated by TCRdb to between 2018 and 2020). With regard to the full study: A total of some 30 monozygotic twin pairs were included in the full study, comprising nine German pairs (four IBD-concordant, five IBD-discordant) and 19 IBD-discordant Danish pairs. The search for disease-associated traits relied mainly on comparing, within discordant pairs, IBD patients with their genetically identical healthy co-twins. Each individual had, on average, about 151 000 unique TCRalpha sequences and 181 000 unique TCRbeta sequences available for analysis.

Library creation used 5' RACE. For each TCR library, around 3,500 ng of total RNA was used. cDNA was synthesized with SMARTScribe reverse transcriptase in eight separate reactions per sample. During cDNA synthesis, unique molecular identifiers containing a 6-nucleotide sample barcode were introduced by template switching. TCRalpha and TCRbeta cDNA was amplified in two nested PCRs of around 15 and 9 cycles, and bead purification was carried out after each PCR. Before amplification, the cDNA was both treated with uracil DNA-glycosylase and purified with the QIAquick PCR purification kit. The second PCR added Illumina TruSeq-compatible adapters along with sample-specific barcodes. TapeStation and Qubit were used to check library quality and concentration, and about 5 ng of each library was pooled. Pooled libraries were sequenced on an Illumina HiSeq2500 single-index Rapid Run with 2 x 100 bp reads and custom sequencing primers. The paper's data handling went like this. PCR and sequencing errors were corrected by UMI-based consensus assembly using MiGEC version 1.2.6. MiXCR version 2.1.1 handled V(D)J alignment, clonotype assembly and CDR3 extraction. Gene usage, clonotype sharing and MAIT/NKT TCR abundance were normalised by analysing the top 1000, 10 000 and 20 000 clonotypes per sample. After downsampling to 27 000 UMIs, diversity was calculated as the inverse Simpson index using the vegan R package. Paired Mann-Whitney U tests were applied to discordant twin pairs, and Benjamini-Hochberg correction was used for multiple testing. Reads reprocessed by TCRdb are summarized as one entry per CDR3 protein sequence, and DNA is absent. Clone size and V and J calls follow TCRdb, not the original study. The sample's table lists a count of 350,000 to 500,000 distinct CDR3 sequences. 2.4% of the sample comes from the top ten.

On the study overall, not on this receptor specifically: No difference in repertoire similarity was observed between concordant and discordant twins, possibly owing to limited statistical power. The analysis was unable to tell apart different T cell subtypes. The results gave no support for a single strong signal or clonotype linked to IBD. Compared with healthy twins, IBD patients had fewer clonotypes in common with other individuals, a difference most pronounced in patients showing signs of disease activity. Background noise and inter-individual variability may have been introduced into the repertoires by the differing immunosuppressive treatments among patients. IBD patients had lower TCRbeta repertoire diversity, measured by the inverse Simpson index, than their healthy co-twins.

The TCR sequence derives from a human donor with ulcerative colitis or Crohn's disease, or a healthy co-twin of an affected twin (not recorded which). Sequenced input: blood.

The CDR3 region: CASSPRGRANTGELFF. The rearranged chain carries TRBV7-2 and TRBJ2-2; lacking DNA, the TRBD1 call made by TCRdb goes unchecked. The CDR3 goes from the cysteine to the phenylalanine over 16 residues. The entry carries no DNA sequence. CDR1 SGHTA and CDR2 FQGNSA were looked up in the germline V gene.